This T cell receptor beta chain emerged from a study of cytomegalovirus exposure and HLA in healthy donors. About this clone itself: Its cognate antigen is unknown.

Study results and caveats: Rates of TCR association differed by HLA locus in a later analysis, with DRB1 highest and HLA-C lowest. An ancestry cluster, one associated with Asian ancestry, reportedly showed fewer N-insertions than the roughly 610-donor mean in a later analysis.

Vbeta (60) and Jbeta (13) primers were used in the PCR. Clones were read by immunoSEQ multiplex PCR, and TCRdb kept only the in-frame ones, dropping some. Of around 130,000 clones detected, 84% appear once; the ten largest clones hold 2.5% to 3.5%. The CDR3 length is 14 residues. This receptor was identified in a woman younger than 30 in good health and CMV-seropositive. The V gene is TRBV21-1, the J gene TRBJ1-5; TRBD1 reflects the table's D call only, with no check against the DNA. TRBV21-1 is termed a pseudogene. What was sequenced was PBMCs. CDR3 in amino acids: CASRQGYSNQPQHF. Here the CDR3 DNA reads TGTGCCAGCCGCCAGGGTTATAGCAATCAGCCCCAGCATTTT.